The sequence of this T cell receptor beta chain was determined in a study of cytomegalovirus exposure and HLA in healthy donors. Whole-study context: HLA-typed donors contributed some 87 million unique TCRs, which were held in an early data release. Study conclusions and caveats: Association of some 18,000 TCR beta sequences with HLA alleles was found at 0.05 false discovery rate in a later analysis. In a later analysis, productive TCRs from donors in an Asian-associated ancestry cluster reportedly carried fewer N-insertions than the cohort mean. In a later analysis, common viral pathogens appeared linked to several of the most significant clusters.

Both 60 Vbeta primers and 13 Jbeta primers went into the PCR. Sequencing used immunoSEQ multiplex PCR; TCRdb keeps in-frame clones, though not all of them. The sample contains 310,000 or so clones, around 90% of which appear only once. About this clone itself: Its antigen is undetermined.

The V end was cut by 2 bases, the J end by 0 bases, with 16 bases between. The germline V gene encodes CDR1 SGHRS and CDR2 YFSETQ. This CDR3 has 17 residues. The chain links TRBV5-1 to TRBJ2-3; maybe TRBD1 (6 bases). Sequencing used PBMCs. This TCR was sampled from a woman aged 18-30 years in good health and CMV-seronegative. CDR3 in DNA: TGCGCCAGCAGCTTCGGACCACAGGGCCCTAGCACAGATACGCAGTATTTT. This codes for CASSFGPQGPSTDTQYF.